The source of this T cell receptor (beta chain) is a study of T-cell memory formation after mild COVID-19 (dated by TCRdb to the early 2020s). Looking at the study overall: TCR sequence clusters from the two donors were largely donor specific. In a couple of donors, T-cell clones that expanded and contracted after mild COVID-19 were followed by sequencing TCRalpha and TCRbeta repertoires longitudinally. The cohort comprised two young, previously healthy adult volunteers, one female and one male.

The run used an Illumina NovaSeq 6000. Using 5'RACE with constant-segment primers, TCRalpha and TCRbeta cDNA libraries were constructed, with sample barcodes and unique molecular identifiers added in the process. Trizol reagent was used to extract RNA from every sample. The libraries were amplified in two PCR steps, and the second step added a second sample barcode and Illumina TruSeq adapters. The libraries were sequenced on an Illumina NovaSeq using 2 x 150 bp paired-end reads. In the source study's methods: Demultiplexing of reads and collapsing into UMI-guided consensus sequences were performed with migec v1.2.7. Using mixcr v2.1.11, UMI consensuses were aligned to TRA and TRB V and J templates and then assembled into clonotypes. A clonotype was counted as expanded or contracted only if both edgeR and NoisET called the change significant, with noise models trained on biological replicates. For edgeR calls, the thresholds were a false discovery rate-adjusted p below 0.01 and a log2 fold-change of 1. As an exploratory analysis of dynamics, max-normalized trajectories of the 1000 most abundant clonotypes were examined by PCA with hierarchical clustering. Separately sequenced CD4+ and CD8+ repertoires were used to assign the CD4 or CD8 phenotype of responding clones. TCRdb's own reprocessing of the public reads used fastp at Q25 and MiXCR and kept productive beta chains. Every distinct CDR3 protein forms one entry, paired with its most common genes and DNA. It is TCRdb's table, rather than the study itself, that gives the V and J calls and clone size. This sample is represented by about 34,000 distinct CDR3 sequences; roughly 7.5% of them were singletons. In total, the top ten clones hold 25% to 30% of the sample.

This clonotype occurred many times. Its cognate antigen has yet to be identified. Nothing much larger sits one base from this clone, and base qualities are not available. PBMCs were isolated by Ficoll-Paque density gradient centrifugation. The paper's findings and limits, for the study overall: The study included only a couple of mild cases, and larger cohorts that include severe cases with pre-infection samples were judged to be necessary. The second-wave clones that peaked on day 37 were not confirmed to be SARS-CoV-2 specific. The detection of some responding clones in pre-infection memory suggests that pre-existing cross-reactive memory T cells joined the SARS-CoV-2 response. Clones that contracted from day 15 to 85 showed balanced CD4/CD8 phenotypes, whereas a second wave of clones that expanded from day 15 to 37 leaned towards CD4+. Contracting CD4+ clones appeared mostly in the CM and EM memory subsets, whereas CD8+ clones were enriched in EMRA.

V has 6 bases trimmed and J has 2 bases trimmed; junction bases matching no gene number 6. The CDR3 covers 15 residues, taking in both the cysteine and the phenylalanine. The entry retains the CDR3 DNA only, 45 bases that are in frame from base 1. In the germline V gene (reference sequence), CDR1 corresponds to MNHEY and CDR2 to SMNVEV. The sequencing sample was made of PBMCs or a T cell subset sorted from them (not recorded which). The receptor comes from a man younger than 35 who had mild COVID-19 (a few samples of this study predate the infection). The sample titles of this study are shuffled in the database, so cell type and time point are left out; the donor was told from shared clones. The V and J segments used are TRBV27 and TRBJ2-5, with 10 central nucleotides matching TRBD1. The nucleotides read TGTGCCAGCAGCTCCGGGACAGGGGTTCAAGAGACCCAGTACTTC. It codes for CASSSGTGVQETQYF.